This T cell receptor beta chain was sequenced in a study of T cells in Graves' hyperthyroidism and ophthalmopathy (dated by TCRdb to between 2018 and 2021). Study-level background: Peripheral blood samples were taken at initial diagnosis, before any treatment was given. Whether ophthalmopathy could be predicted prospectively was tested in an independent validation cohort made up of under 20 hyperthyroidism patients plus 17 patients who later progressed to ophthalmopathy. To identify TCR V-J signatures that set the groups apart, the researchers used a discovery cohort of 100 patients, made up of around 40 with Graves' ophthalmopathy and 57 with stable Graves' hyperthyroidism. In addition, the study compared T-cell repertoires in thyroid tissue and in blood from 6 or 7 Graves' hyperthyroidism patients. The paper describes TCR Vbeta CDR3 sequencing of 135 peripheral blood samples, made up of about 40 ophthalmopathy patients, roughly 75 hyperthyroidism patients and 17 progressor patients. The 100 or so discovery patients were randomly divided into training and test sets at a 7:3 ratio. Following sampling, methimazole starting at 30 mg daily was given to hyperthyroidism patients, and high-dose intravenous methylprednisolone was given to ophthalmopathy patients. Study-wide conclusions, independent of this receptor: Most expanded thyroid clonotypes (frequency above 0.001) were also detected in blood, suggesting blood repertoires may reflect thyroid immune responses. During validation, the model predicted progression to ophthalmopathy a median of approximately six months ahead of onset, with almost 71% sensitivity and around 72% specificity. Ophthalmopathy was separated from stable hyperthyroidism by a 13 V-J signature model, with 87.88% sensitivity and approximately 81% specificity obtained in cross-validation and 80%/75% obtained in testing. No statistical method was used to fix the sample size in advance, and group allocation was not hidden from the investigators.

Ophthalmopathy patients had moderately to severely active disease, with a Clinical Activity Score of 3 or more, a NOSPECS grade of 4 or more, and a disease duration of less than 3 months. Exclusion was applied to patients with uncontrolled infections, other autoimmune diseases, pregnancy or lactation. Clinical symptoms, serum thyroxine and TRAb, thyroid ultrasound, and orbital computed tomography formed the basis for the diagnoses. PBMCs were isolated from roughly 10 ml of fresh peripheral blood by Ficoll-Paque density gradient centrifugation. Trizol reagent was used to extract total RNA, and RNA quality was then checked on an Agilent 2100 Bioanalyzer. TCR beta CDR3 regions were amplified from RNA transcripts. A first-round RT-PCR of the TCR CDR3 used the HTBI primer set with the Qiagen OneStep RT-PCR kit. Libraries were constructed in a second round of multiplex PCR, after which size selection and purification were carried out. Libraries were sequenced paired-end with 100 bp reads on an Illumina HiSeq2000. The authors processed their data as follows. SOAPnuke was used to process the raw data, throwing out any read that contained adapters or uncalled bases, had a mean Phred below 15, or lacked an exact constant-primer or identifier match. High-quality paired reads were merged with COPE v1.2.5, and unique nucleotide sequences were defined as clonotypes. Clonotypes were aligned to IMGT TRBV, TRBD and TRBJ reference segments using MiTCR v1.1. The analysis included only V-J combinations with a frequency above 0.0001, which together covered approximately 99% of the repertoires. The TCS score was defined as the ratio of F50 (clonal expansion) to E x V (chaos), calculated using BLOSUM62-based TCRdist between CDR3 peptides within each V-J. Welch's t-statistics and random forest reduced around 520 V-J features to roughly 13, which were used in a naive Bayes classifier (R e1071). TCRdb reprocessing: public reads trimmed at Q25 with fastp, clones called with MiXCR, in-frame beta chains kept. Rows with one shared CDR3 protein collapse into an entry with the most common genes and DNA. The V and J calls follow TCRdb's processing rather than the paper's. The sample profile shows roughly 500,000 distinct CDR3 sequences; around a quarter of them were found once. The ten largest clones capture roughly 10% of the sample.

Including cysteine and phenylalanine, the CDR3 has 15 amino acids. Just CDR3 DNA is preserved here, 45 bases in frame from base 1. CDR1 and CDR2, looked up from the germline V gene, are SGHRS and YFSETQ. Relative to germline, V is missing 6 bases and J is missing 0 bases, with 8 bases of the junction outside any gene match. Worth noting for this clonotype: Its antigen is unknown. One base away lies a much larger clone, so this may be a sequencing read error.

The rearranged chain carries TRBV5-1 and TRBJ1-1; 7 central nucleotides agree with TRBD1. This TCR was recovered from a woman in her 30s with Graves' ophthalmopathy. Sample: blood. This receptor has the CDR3 CASNQGTDLNTEAFF. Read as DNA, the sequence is TGCGCCAGCAACCAAGGGACAGACTTGAACACTGAAGCTTTCTTT.